Listed here are 24 T cell receptor beta chains from one sample, sequenced in a study of T cells in Graves' hyperthyroidism and ophthalmopathy. TCR beta CDR3 regions were amplified from RNA transcripts. During a first-round RT-PCR of the TCR CDR3, the HTBI primer set was used. TCRdb reanalysed the multiplex PCR reads using MiXCR and keeps one entry per CDR3 protein. The repertoire has approximately 600,000 distinct CDR3 sequences, about 14% of them found once; the top ten carry roughly 4.5%. The material sequenced was blood. The receptors stem from a middle-aged woman with Graves' ophthalmopathy.

This clonotype was detected ten times or more. The chain carries TRBV18 and TRBJ2-5; D is tentatively TRBD1 or TRBD2 (5 bases each). The CDR3 length is 14 residues. CDR1 is KGHSH and CDR2 is LQKENI in the germline V gene. V shed 6 bases and J shed 7 bases, with 18 bases lying between them. As DNA, the CDR3 is TGTGCCAGCTCTCTAGCCGGGACCAAAAGGACCCAGTACTTC. This sequence encodes CASSLAGTKRTQYF.

This clonotype was recorded many times. The chain is built from TRBV6-1 and TRBJ1-6; D unresolved. Germline V gene lookup returns CDR1 MNHNS and CDR2 SASEGT. CDR3 size: 17 residues. Trimming removed 2 bases from V and 2 bases from J, with 13 bases in between. CDR3 coding DNA: TGTGCCAGCAGTGAATACGACACAGAGCCCTATAATTCACCCCTCCACTTT. It encodes CASSEYDTEPYNSPLHF.

This clonotype was recorded at least ten times. The chain employs TRBV28 and TRBJ2-7, with a possible D match to TRBD1 (5 bases). The V gene lost 3 bases and the J gene lost 2 bases, with 14 bases spanning the gap. Germline lookup yields CDR1 MDHEN and CDR2 SYDVKM. This CDR3 region has 15 residues. This CDR3 is CASSFIRAIPYEQYF. For the CDR3, the DNA is TGTGCCAGCAGTTTTATCAGGGCCATACCCTACGAGCAGTACTTC.

This clonotype was observed many times. The chain carries TRBV24-1 and TRBJ2-6; the D is unclear. Germline CDR1 KGHDR, CDR2 SFDVKD. The CDR3 contains 15 residues. The V and J ends lost 3 bases and 0 bases respectively, with 5 bases between them. The CDR3 is CATSDSGSGANVLTF. CDR3 nucleotide sequence: TGTGCCACCAGTGATAGTGGCTCTGGGGCCAACGTCCTGACTTTC.

This clonotype has at least ten counts. The V call is TRBV20-1, the J call TRBJ2-7, with D possibly TRBD2 on 6 matching bases. From germline, CDR1 is DFQATT and CDR2 SNEGSKA (reference sequence). The CDR3 contains 16 residues. The V end was cut by 0 bases, the J end by 3 bases, with 18 bases between. CDR3 DNA sequence: TGCAGTGCTAGAGACCCCGGGGGTGCGGGCTTCTACGAGCAGTACTTC. It codes for CSARDPGGAGFYEQYF.

This clonotype was counted a few times. The chain uses TRBV7-6 and TRBJ1-6; a weak D match, TRBD1 (5 bases). Trimming took 1 base from V and 8 from J, leaving 15 bases between them. Germline V gene data show CDR1 as SGHVS and CDR2 as FNYEAQ. The CDR3 has 16 residues. CDR3 sequence reads: CASSLVAGGAYSPLHF. In DNA, the CDR3 is TGTGCCAGCAGCTTAGTGGCGGGGGGAGCTTATTCACCCCTCCACTTT. The full variable domain, its missing parts supplied by reference TRBV7-6 and TRBJ1-6, is GAGVSQSPRYKVTKRGQDVALRCDPISGHVSLYWYRQALGQGPEFLTYFNYEAQQDKSGLPNDRFSAERPEGSISTLTIQRTEQRDSAMYRCASSLVAGGAYSPLHFGNGTRLTVT.

The J gene is TRBJ1-2, the V gene TRBV6-2 or TRBV6-3, with TRBD1 identical over 10 bases. There are 20 residues in the CDR3. The germline V gene encodes CDR1 MNHEY and CDR2 SVGEGT. Unmatched junction bases numbered 26, after V lost 2 bases and J lost 11 bases. The chain's CDR3 is CASSYMRRDNPPPGQGFYTF. In DNA form, the CDR3 reads TGTGCCAGCAGTTACATGCGACGCGACAACCCCCCGCCGGGACAGGGGTTTTACACCTTC.

V usage is TRBV7-3 and J usage is TRBJ2-2; 9 nucleotides align to TRBD1. The ends lost 3 bases at V and 9 bases at J; junction bases unmatched: 5. This CDR3 contains 14 residues. Germline CDR1 SGHTA, CDR2 FQGTGA. The DNA of the CDR3 is TGTGCCAGCAGCTTTTCCGGGACAGGGTGGGAGCTGTTTTTT. Protein sequence: CASSFSGTGWELFF.

This sequence joins TRBV6-5 and TRBJ1-1; a possible D gene is TRBD1 (5 bases). V lost 4 bases and J lost 2, with 14 bases in between. There are 15 residues in the CDR3. Germline V lookup: CDR1 MNHEY, CDR2 SVGAGI. CDR3 sequence: CASSSRETGNTEAFF. The DNA of the CDR3 is TGTGCCAGCAGTTCTCGAGAAACAGGAAACACTGAAGCTTTCTTT.

The table lists this clonotype with many counts. V is TRBV5-1 and J is TRBJ1-1, with D perhaps matching TRBD1 (5 bases). The germline V gene encodes CDR1 SGHRS and CDR2 YFSETQ. The V end lost 3 bases, the J end lost 5 bases, and 14 bases lay between the germline ends. The CDR3 sequence is 14 residues long. The CDR3 reads CASSWGSQGTEAFF. In DNA form, the CDR3 reads TGCGCCAGCAGCTGGGGGTCTCAAGGGACTGAAGCTTTCTTT.

This clonotype was counted at least ten times. The chain is built from TRBV27 and TRBJ2-7; maybe TRBD2 (6 bases). The CDR3 is made up of 14 amino acids. CDR1 is MNHEY and CDR2 is SMNVEV in the germline V gene (reference sequence). V was cut by 0 bases and J by 3 bases, with 9 bases left in between. The DNA of the CDR3 is TGTGCCAGCAGTTTATCGGGACTCAACTACGAGCAGTACTTC. Amino acids: CASSLSGLNYEQYF.

J is TRBJ2-7 and V is TRBV19, with 15 positions matching TRBD2. The CDR3 loop spans 18 amino acids. From germline, CDR1 is LNHDA and CDR2 SQIVND (reference sequence). V dropped 5 bases and J dropped 5; count of bases not matched to a gene: 13. The CDR3 sequence is CASSSRGLAGGPVDEQYF. CDR3 in DNA: TGTGCCAGTAGTTCCCGAGGACTAGCGGGAGGGCCTGTGGACGAGCAGTACTTC.

Concerning this clonotype: This clone may be a read error of a much larger clone one base away. The gene calls are TRBV27 and TRBJ2-6; no definite D call. The CDR3 loop spans 13 amino acids. Trimming shortened V by 7 bases and J by 0 bases, and 4 bases separated the two germline ends. Germline V gene lookup returns CDR1 MNHEY and CDR2 SMNVEV (reference sequence). The CDR3 loop is CASTPSGANVLTF. The CDR3 DNA follows: TGTGCCAGCACCCCCTCTGGGGCCAACGTCCTGACTTTC.

The rearrangement links TRBV27 to TRBJ1-3; no definite D call. Deletions cut 5 bases from V and 0 bases from J, with 8 bases between. CDR1 is MNHEY, CDR2 SMNVEV, per germline (reference sequence). The CDR3 loop spans 14 amino acids. The CDR3 sequence: CASSHDSSGNTIYF. The CDR3, as DNA: TGTGCCAGCAGTCATGATAGCTCTGGAAACACCATATATTTT.

This clonotype has a count of ten or more. The V gene is TRBV12-3 or TRBV12-4, the J gene TRBJ2-7; 10 bases line up with TRBD2. CDR3 length: 18 residues. V lost 5 bases, J lost 3 bases, and 16 bases stayed unmatched. CDR3 nucleotides: TGTGCCAGCAGTGACCACGATAGCGGGAGGTCCCTGAACTACGAGCAGTACTTC. Protein sequence: CASSDHDSGRSLNYEQYF.

V usage is TRBV11-2 and J usage is TRBJ2-7, with 14 bases that match TRBD2. CDR1 and CDR2 from the germline V gene are SGHAT and FQNNGV. CDR3 size: 16 residues. Losses at the gene ends were 5 bases for V and 2 bases for J; bases not matched to a gene: 5. In DNA, the CDR3 is TGTGCCAGCAGCCCACGACTAGCGGGAGGGGCCTACGAGCAGTACTTC. Its protein is CASSPRLAGGAYEQYF.

The chain recombines TRBV27 with TRBJ2-2; D is possibly TRBD1 or TRBD2 (5 bases each). CDR1 is MNHEY and CDR2 is SMNVEV in the germline V gene (reference sequence). This CDR3 region has 15 residues. Between the trimmed V and J ends, which lost 5 bases and 2 bases, there was a span of 12 bases. DNA of the CDR3: TGTGCCAGCAGTACCGGGACCTCTAACACCGGGGAGCTGTTTTTT. Encoded protein: CASSTGTSNTGELFF.

This clonotype was recorded many times. V gene TRBV28 combines with J gene TRBJ2-7; 7 positions agree with TRBD2. The junction had 11 bases not matched to a gene; V was cut back by 7 bases and J by 5 bases. The germline gives CDR1 MDHEN, CDR2 SYDVKM. The CDR3 is made up of 14 amino acids. The CDR3 sequence is CASIGGEGLHEQYF. The CDR3 bases are TGTGCCAGCATCGGAGGGGAGGGCCTCCACGAGCAGTACTTC.

At least ten counts were recorded for this clonotype. The chain is built from TRBV12-3 or TRBV12-4 and TRBJ1-5; 7 bases are a match to TRBD1. The CDR3 totals 15 residues. V trimming: 3 bases; J trimming: 9 bases; junction bases outside the gene matches: 11. The CDR3 is CASSLDEGGLGPQHF. CDR3 in DNA: TGTGCCAGCAGTTTGGACGAAGGGGGCCTTGGGCCCCAGCATTTT.

This rearrangement joins TRBV12-3 or TRBV12-4 to TRBJ2-5, with TRBD2 matching 11 bases. Losses at the gene ends were 6 bases for V and 1 base for J; bases not matched to a gene: 10. The CDR3 covers 17 residues. This chain's CDR3 is CASSQGLTSGSQETQYF. The DNA for the CDR3 is TGTGCCAGCAGCCAAGGTCTTACTAGCGGGAGCCAAGAGACCCAGTACTTC.

This clonotype turned up a few times. The V call is TRBV6-5, the J call TRBJ1-3; TRBD1 might be the D (5 bases). Germline V gives CDR1 MNHEY, CDR2 SVGAGI. The CDR3 runs 15 residues. Trimming pared 4 bases from V and 2 bases from J, leaving 12 bases between. CDR3 residues: CASSWVVGAGNTIYF. The CDR3 DNA reads as TGTGCCAGCAGTTGGGTCGTAGGGGCTGGAAACACCATATATTTT.

This clonotype occurred many times. CDR3 residues: CARERTGKQYF. The CDR3 nucleotides are TGTGCCAGGGAGAGGACAGGGAAGCAGTACTTC. The chain links TRBV2 to TRBJ2-7; 8 bases are a match to TRBD1. The CDR3 runs 11 residues. Losses at the gene ends were 9 bases for V and 8 bases for J; bases not matched to a gene: 6. Germline CDR1 SNHLY, CDR2 FYNNEI.

At least ten counts were recorded for this clonotype. The chain couples TRBV12-3 or TRBV12-4 to TRBJ2-7, with D maybe TRBD2 (6 bases). V shed 6 bases and J shed 2 bases, with 14 bases lying between them. The CDR3 runs 14 residues. The CDR3 region is CASRGTYLPYEQYF. CDR3 nucleotides: TGTGCCAGCAGGGGGACTTACCTGCCCTACGAGCAGTACTTC.

This clonotype was counted many times. The chain is built from TRBV6-2 or TRBV6-3 and TRBJ1-1; the D gene is possibly TRBD1 (5 bases). This CDR3 has 16 amino acids. V was trimmed by 5 bases and J by 4 bases, leaving 20 bases between them. Germline V CDR1 and CDR2: MNHEY, SVGEGT. The CDR3 DNA sequence: TGTGCCAGCAGTCCGGAGGGATCGGGGACGGGCACTGAAGCTTTCTTT. Protein: CASSPEGSGTGTEAFF.